What follows are 13 T cell receptor beta chains derived from one specimen sequenced in a study of blood T cell repertoires in COVID-19. Libraries were prepared by immunoSEQ multiplex PCR; TCRdb keeps only in-frame clonotypes and omits some of them. Among 200,000 to 300,000 clones, 83% were seen once, and the ten largest hold around 6%. Input material: peripheral blood. Receptor source: a human donor in a cohort sampled during active COVID-19.

The rearrangement joins TRBV5-6 to TRBJ1-6; D is uncertain. V lost 0 bases, J lost 8 bases, and 9 bases lay in between. This CDR3 has 14 residues. Germline V CDR1 and CDR2: SGHDT, YYEEEE. CDR3 bases: TGTGCCAGCAGCTTGGGAGGGTCTCATTCACCCCTCCACTTT. Translating it yields CASSLGGSHSPLHF.

The chain carries TRBV6-5 and TRBJ1-4; possibly TRBD1 for D (6 bases). The germline V gene has CDR1 MNHEY and CDR2 SVGAGI. Trimming left V 10 bases short and J 8 bases short, with 14 bases between. The CDR3 sequence is 12 residues long. CDR3 DNA sequence: TGTGCCATTAAGGGGGTTAGCGAAAAACTGTTTTTT. Amino acid sequence: CAIKGVSEKLFF.

The chain is built from TRBV28 and TRBJ1-2, with D perhaps TRBD1 (6 bases). Trimming took 5 bases from V and 8 from J, leaving 21 bases between them. This CDR3 comprises 15 residues. CDR1 and CDR2 (germline): MDHEN, SYDVKM. CDR3 bases: TGTGCCAGCAGTCCCCCCGGGACAAAAAGTGGGGGCTACACCTTC. Its translation is CASSPPGTKSGGYTF.

This rearrangement joins TRBV10-1 to TRBJ1-1, with 8 bases aligning to TRBD1. CDR3 length equals 13 residues. The germline CDR1 and CDR2 sequences are WNHNN and SYGVQD (reference sequence). With V trimmed by 4 bases and J by 10 bases, 8 bases remained unmatched. Written as DNA, the CDR3 is TGCGCCAGCAGTGTATCACAGGGGGAAAGAGCTTTCTTT. Translated: CASSVSQGERAFF.

The chain combines TRBV12-5 with TRBJ1-3; 7 bases align to TRBD1. This CDR3 spans 22 amino acids. Germline loops: CDR1 LGHNT, CDR2 FRNRAP. The V gene end was trimmed by 0 bases and the J gene end by 0 bases; junction bases not matched to a gene: 20. The chain's CDR3 is CASGLVRGRTGFRSFSGNTIYF. The CDR3 nucleotides read TGTGCTAGTGGTTTGGTACGAGGTCGGACAGGATTTCGTTCCTTCTCTGGAAACACCATATATTTT.

This clone was seen only once. This rearrangement joins TRBV5-5 to TRBJ1-1; 9 positions match TRBD1. Trimming took 2 bases from V and 4 from J; bases not matched to a gene: 9. Germline CDR1 reads SGHKS; CDR2 reads YYEKEE (reference sequence). The CDR3 is 16 residues long. The CDR3 DNA sequence: TGTGCCAGCAGCTTCGGATGGACAGGGGTCCCCACTGAAGCTTTCTTT. It encodes CASSFGWTGVPTEAFF.

This sequence joins TRBV28 and TRBJ2-3; 11 nucleotides align to TRBD2. There are 18 residues in the CDR3. V was pared by 4 bases and J by 2 bases, with 11 bases of the junction left unmatched. CDR1 is MDHEN and CDR2 is SYDVKM in the germline V gene. This CDR3 is CASSSGYTSGSFTDTQYF. In DNA form, the CDR3 reads TGTGCCAGCAGTTCCGGATATACTAGCGGGAGTTTCACAGATACGCAGTATTTT. Drawing the rest from reference TRBV28 and TRBJ2-3, the complete variable domain is DVKVTQSSRYLVKRTGEKVFLECVQDMDHENMFWYRQDPGLGLRLIYFSYDVKMKEKGDIPEGYSVSREKKERFSLILESASTNQTSMYLCASSSGYTSGSFTDTQYFGPGTRLTVL.

The V call is TRBV19, the J call TRBJ1-2; 8 bases align to TRBD1. In germline, CDR1 is LNHDA, CDR2 SQIVND (reference sequence). The junction had 5 bases not matched to a gene; V was cut back by 9 bases and J by 5 bases. This CDR3 has 12 residues. CDR3 nucleotide sequence: TGTGCCAGCCGGACAGGGAATTATGGCTACACCTTC. Translation: CASRTGNYGYTF.

The chain links TRBV28 to TRBJ2-1; D is perhaps TRBD1 (6 bases). The CDR3 totals 14 residues. V lost 2 bases, J lost 4 bases, and 9 bases lay in between. The germline V gene encodes CDR1 MDHEN and CDR2 SYDVKM. CDR3 residues: CASSLTGKYNEQFF. The CDR3 DNA is TGTGCCAGCAGTTTAACAGGGAAATACAATGAGCAGTTCTTC. Supplemented by reference TRBV28 and TRBJ2-1, the full variable domain reads DVKVTQSSRYLVKRTGEKVFLECVQDMDHENMFWYRQDPGLGLRLIYFSYDVKMKEKGDIPEGYSVSREKKERFSLILESASTNQTSMYLCASSLTGKYNEQFFGPGTRLTVL.

This clone was seen more than once but under ten times. V and J are TRBV4-1 and TRBJ1-3, with D uncertain. CDR1 is MGHRA and CDR2 is YSYEKL in the germline V gene. This CDR3 contains 15 residues. Trimming cost V 0 bases and J 4 bases, with 10 bases left between them. The CDR3 DNA reads as TGCGCCAGCAGCCAAGAAGGAGGGCAGGGAAACACCATATATTTT. Translating gives CASSQEGGQGNTIYF.

The chain links TRBV30 to TRBJ2-2; 9 nucleotides match TRBD1. V lost 5 bases to trimming and J lost 0 bases; unmatched junction nucleotides: 1. CDR3 size: 14 residues. Per germline, CDR1 GTSNPN and CDR2 SVGIG (reference sequence). CDR3 region: CAWGTGSNTGELFF. For the CDR3, the DNA is TGTGCCTGGGGGACAGGGTCGAACACCGGGGAGCTGTTTTTT.

The chain recombines TRBV19 with TRBJ1-3; D call uncertain. With 8 bases removed from V and 0 bases from J, the gap between germline ends came to 14 bases. The CDR3 has 15 residues. Germline V lookup: CDR1 LNHDA, CDR2 SQIVND (reference sequence). CDR3 region: CASHLTANSGNTIYF. The CDR3 DNA sequence: TGTGCCAGTCACCTTACAGCTAACTCTGGAAACACCATATATTTT.

This chain uses TRBV19 with TRBJ2-2, with 7 bases matching TRBD2. The CDR3 extends over 15 amino acids. Germline V gives CDR1 LNHDA, CDR2 SQIVND (reference sequence). Losses at the gene ends were 3 bases for V and 4 bases for J; bases not matched to a gene: 5. The CDR3 sequence is CASSISASGTGELFF. The CDR3 coding sequence is TGTGCCAGTAGTATTAGCGCTAGCGGCACCGGGGAGCTGTTTTTT.